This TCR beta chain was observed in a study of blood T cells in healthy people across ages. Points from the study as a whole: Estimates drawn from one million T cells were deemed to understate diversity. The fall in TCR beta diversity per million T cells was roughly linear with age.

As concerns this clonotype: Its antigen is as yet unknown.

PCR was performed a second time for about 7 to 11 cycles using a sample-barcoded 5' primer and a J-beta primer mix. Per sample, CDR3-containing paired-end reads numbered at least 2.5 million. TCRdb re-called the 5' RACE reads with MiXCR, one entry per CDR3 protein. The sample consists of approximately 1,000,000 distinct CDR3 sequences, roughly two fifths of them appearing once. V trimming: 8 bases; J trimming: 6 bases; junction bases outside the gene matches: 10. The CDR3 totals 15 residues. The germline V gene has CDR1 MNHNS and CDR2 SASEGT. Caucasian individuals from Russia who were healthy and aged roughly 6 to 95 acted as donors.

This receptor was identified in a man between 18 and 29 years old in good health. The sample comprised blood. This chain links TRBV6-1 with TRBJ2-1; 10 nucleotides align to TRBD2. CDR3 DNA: TGTGCCAGCGAGGTAGCGGGGGGCAAGGGCAATGAGCAGTTCTTC. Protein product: CASEVAGGKGNEQFF.